These 18 T cell receptor beta chains originate from one sample sequenced in a study of CD8 T cells in ankylosing spondylitis. MiXCR was run by TCRdb on the 5' RACE reads, yielding one entry per CDR3 protein. The sample yields tens of thousands of distinct CDR3 sequences, over 2% seen once. What was sequenced was blood, either unsorted or a sorted T cell fraction (not recorded which). These receptors all come from a female donor with ankylosing spondylitis or in good health (not recorded which).

This clonotype was picked up many times. The J gene is TRBJ2-1, the V gene TRBV9; TRBD2 matches 7 bases. The CDR3 length is 13 residues. Trimming cost V 4 bases and J 6 bases; bases outside gene matches: 4. The V gene's germline CDR1 is SGDLS and CDR2 YYNGEE. CDR3 residues: CASSPGEGNEQFF. CDR3 DNA sequence: TGTGCCAGCAGCCCCGGGGAGGGCAATGAGCAGTTCTTC.

This clonotype was picked up many times. The chain recombines TRBV9 with TRBJ2-1; 8 bases are a match to TRBD1. Trimming cost V 0 bases and J 0 bases; bases outside gene matches: 2. The germline CDR1 and CDR2 sequences are SGDLS and YYNGEE. The CDR3 has 16 residues. CDR3 nucleotides: TGTGCCAGCAGCGTAGTTGGGACAGGCTCCTACAATGAGCAGTTCTTC. It encodes CASSVVGTGSYNEQFF.

At least ten counts were recorded for this clonotype. V gene TRBV9 combines with J gene TRBJ1-1; no clear D gene. This CDR3 spans 16 amino acids. The V and J ends lost 0 bases and 0 bases respectively, with 12 bases between them. In germline, CDR1 is SGDLS, CDR2 YYNGEE. The CDR3 DNA sequence: TGTGCCAGCAGCGTAGGTGGGTTGGGGATGAACACTGAAGCTTTCTTT. Its protein is CASSVGGLGMNTEAFF.

This clonotype has a count of ten or more. The V and J genes are TRBV9 and TRBJ2-1; the match to TRBD2 covers 11 bases. The germline V gene has CDR1 SGDLS and CDR2 YYNGEE. V trimming: 0 bases; J trimming: 10 bases; junction bases outside the gene matches: 15. CDR3 length equals 18 residues. The CDR3 region is CASSVGVLAGASRYEQFF. For the CDR3, the DNA is TGTGCCAGCAGCGTAGGGGTACTAGCGGGAGCCTCGAGATACGAGCAGTTCTTC. Based on the CDR3 plus reference TRBV9 and TRBJ2-1, the full variable domain is DSGVTQTPKHLITATGQRVTLRCSPRSGDLSVYWYQQSLDQGLQFLIQYYNGEERAKGNILERFSAQQFPDLHSELNLSSLELGDSALYFCASSVGVLAGASRYEQFFGPGTRLTVL.

This clonotype showed up many times. This chain links TRBV9 with TRBJ2-2, with a weak D call TRBD1 (6 bases). This CDR3 contains 14 residues. V gave up 3 bases and J gave up 9 bases, with 15 bases separating them. Germline-derived CDR1 and CDR2 are SGDLS and YYNGEE. DNA for the CDR3: TGTGCCAGCAGCGAGAACAGGGACAATCGGGAGCTGTTTTTT. This sequence encodes CASSENRDNRELFF.

This clonotype showed up many times. The V call is TRBV9, the J call TRBJ2-1, with a weak D call TRBD2 (5 bases). CDR1 SGDLS and CDR2 YYNGEE come from the germline V gene. Trimming shortened V by 0 bases and J by 5 bases, and 12 bases separated the two germline ends. CDR3 length: 15 amino acids. The CDR3 DNA reads TGTGCCAGCAGCGTAGGGACTCAAGAACACAATGAGCAGTTCTTC. This sequence encodes CASSVGTQEHNEQFF. Drawing the rest from reference TRBV9 and TRBJ2-1, the complete variable domain is DSGVTQTPKHLITATGQRVTLRCSPRSGDLSVYWYQQSLDQGLQFLIQYYNGEERAKGNILERFSAQQFPDLHSELNLSSLELGDSALYFCASSVGTQEHNEQFFGPGTRLTVL.

This clonotype has ten or more counts. This rearrangement joins TRBV9 to TRBJ2-7; 7 bases align to TRBD1. V lost 3 bases to trimming and J lost 5 bases; unmatched junction nucleotides: 14. Germline assignment: CDR1 SGDLS and CDR2 YYNGEE. The CDR3 runs to 16 residues. CDR3 protein: CASSERGQAPKDEQYF. The CDR3 DNA is TGTGCCAGCAGCGAGAGAGGACAGGCCCCTAAGGACGAGCAGTACTTC.

This clonotype has ten or more counts. The V gene is TRBV9, the J gene TRBJ1-1; D not resolved. Germline V gene lookup returns CDR1 SGDLS and CDR2 YYNGEE. Between the trimmed V and J ends, which lost 0 bases and 3 bases, there was a span of 12 bases. There are 15 residues in the CDR3. The CDR3 DNA reads as TGTGCCAGCAGCGTAGATGAAGGGTTCGACACTGAAGCTTTCTTT. This sequence encodes CASSVDEGFDTEAFF.

This clonotype was counted at least ten times. The chain carries TRBV9 and TRBJ2-1, with D possibly TRBD2 on 8 matching bases. The CDR3 is 15 residues long. CDR1 SGDLS and CDR2 YYNGEE come from the germline V gene. V lost 3 bases and J lost 5, with 15 bases in between. The CDR3 loop is CASSATGTRDNEQFF. The CDR3 coding sequence is TGTGCCAGCAGCGCGACAGGGACTAGAGACAATGAGCAGTTCTTC.

This clonotype was counted many times. The gene calls are TRBV9 and TRBJ1-5; TRBD1 might be the D (5 bases). Germline-derived CDR1 and CDR2 are SGDLS and YYNGEE. Trimming stripped 0 bases from V and 6 bases from J, with 13 bases between. The CDR3 runs 15 residues. CDR3 sequence (DNA): TGTGCCAGCAGCGTAGGAGTCCAGGGCAGTCAGCCCCAGCATTTT. Translation gives CASSVGVQGSQPQHF.

This clonotype was detected many times. This chain connects TRBV3-1 to TRBJ2-3; 10 nucleotides agree with TRBD1. V gave up 0 bases and J gave up 2 bases; unmatched junction bases: 5. The length of the CDR3 is 17 residues. CDR1 LGHDT and CDR2 YNNKEL come from the germline V gene (reference sequence). The DNA of the CDR3 is TGTGCCAGCAGCCAAGATGGGACAGGGGCCCCCACAGATACGCAGTATTTT. Translation gives CASSQDGTGAPTDTQYF.

Many counts were recorded for this clonotype. The chain has TRBV9 and TRBJ2-5; 11 bases are a match to TRBD2. The CDR3 loop spans 15 amino acids. In germline, CDR1 is SGDLS, CDR2 YYNGEE. V shed 3 bases and J 5 bases; nucleotides not matched to a gene: 6. CDR3 bases: TGTGCCAGCAGCGACCCGACTAGCGGGGAGGAGACCCAGTACTTC. Translation: CASSDPTSGEETQYF. Looking up the rest from reference TRBV9 and TRBJ2-5 gives the full variable domain: DSGVTQTPKHLITATGQRVTLRCSPRSGDLSVYWYQQSLDQGLQFLIQYYNGEERAKGNILERFSAQQFPDLHSELNLSSLELGDSALYFCASSDPTSGEETQYFGPGTRLLVL.

This clonotype showed up many times. The V gene is TRBV9, the J gene TRBJ2-2, with 7 bases fitting TRBD1. V trimming: 0 bases; J trimming: 1 base; junction bases outside the gene matches: 3. This CDR3 region has 16 residues. Germline CDR1 and CDR2: SGDLS and YYNGEE. The CDR3 reads CASSVGQGWNTGELFF. The CDR3 DNA follows: TGTGCCAGCAGCGTAGGACAGGGCTGGAACACCGGGGAGCTGTTTTTT.

This clonotype was detected many times. The chain employs TRBV9 and TRBJ2-7, with a weak D call TRBD1 (5 bases). Germline-derived CDR1 and CDR2 are SGDLS and YYNGEE. CDR3 length: 14 amino acids. Trimming removed 3 bases at V and 4 bases at J, with 14 bases between. Here the CDR3 DNA reads TGTGCCAGCAGCGCTCGAGCCGACAGTTACGAGCAGTACTTC. Amino acid sequence: CASSARADSYEQYF.

This clonotype was seen repeatedly, ten times or more. This chain links TRBV9 with TRBJ1-6, with D tentatively TRBD1 (5 bases). Germline V gene lookup returns CDR1 SGDLS and CDR2 YYNGEE. Trimming removed 0 bases from V and 8 bases from J, with 12 bases in between. The CDR3 sequence is 15 residues long. As DNA, the CDR3 is TGTGCCAGCAGCGTAGCTGCAGGGTGGGATTCACCCCTCCACTTT. Its protein product is CASSVAAGWDSPLHF.

This clonotype was seen repeatedly, ten times or more. The chain is built from TRBV9 and TRBJ2-2; tentative D call: TRBD2 (6 bases). The germline V and J ends were trimmed by 0 bases and 7 bases, with 16 bases remaining between them. Germline V gene sequence: CDR1 SGDLS, CDR2 YYNGEE. This CDR3 has 16 amino acids. This chain's CDR3 is CASSVGAGIGNGELFF. CDR3 DNA sequence: TGTGCCAGCAGCGTAGGAGCGGGTATTGGAAACGGGGAGCTGTTTTTT.

Ten or more counts support this clonotype. The rearrangement links TRBV9 to TRBJ2-5, with D possibly matching TRBD2 (6 bases). CDR3 length: 17 residues. V lost 3 bases and J 4 bases, leaving 22 bases between the germline ends. Per germline, CDR1 SGDLS and CDR2 YYNGEE. CDR3 nucleotide sequence: TGTGCCAGCAGCGGAGTGGGGGGTTTTCCTGGAGGAGAGACCCAGTACTTC. Translating it yields CASSGVGGFPGGETQYF.

This clonotype has at least ten counts. The chain carries TRBV6-4 and TRBJ2-7; tentative D call: TRBD1 (6 bases). Germline V gives CDR1 MRHNA, CDR2 SNTAGT. V was pared by 7 bases and J by 3 bases, with 10 bases between. This CDR3 comprises 12 residues. CDR3 protein: CASTYRVYEQYF. The CDR3, as DNA: TGTGCCAGCACCTACAGGGTCTACGAGCAGTACTTC.